The rows below give T cell receptor beta chains drawn from one sample of a study of molecular identifiers for immune sequencing clone quantification. In TCRdb, the PCR reads were re-called with MiXCR into one record per CDR3 protein. Of approximately 590,000 distinct CDR3 sequences listed, approximately 24% are singletons. Sequencing was carried out using naive CD8+ T cells from blood, with Jurkat cell RNA spiked in. The receptors derive from a human donor in good health. Some libraries in this study had Jurkat cell RNA spiked in. Each CDR3 is given with its conserved first and last residue. D genes are given only for firm matches. Where a row states a size, it is once, few, many or the class of an expanded clone; other rows omit it.

>TRBV11-3|TRBJ2-1|TRBD1|.
TGTGCCAGCAGCCGTCCGGGACAGGGACACGATGAGCAGTTCTTC
CASSRPGQGHDEQFF
>TRBV6-1|TRBJ2-6|TRBD1|few
TGTGCCAGCAGTGAACCTCGGGACAGGGTAGGACCTGGGGCCAACGTCCTGACTTTC
CASSEPRDRVGPGANVLTF
>TRBV20-1|TRBJ1-5|.|many
TGCAGTGCTGGTGTAGGGGCGGAATGGAATCAGCCCCAGCATTTT
CSAGVGAEWNQPQHF
>TRBV5-6|TRBJ2-2|.|few
TGTGCCAGCAGCGCTGGGGGGAACACCGGGGAGCTGTTTTTT
CASSAGGNTGELFF
>TRBV27|TRBJ2-5|.|few
TGTGCCAGCAGTTTATCGATAGGAGGGTCAGAGACCCAGTACTTC
CASSLSIGGSETQYF
>TRBV6-6|TRBJ1-5|TRBD1|few
TGTGCCAGGAACCGGGACAGGGACGCAGGTGATCAGCCCCAGCATTTT
CARNRDRDAGDQPQHF
>TRBV19|TRBJ2-2|.|few
TGTGCCAGTACCACATGGAGGGTATCTGGCGGGGAGCTGTTTTTT
CASTTWRVSGGELFF
>TRBV6-5|TRBJ1-2|.|.
TGTGCCAGCAGTTACACACATCCTACACCCCAGTCCCTCCTCGCGGGCTACACCTTC
CASSYTHPTPQSLLAGYTF
>TRBV11-2|TRBJ2-1|.|.
TGTGCCCGCAGTTTCGCCAATGAGCAATTCTTC
CARSFANEQFF
>TRBV7-9|TRBJ1-5|TRBD1|many
TGTGCCAGCAGCTTATCAGAAGGACAGGGGAATCAGCCCCAGCATTTT
CASSLSEGQGNQPQHF
>TRBV6-2/TRBV6-3|TRBJ2-4|.|.
TGTGCCAGCAGTTACCTCGGGTCAGCCAAAAACATTCAGTACTTC
CASSYLGSAKNIQYF
>TRBV7-2|TRBJ2-7|.|few
TGTGCCAGCAGCTTCGGGTCGGGTCCCGATCGCTACGAGCAGTACTTC
CASSFGSGPDRYEQYF
>TRBV5-4|TRBJ2-3|.|.
TGTGCCAGCAGCTTGGTCGGTTCGGCTCTAGGTTGGGCAGATACGCAGTATTTT
CASSLVGSALGWADTQYF
>TRBV16|TRBJ2-7|TRBD1|few
TGTGCCAGCAGCCCGGGACAGTATGGCGAGCAGTACTTC
CASSPGQYGEQYF
>TRBV2|TRBJ2-5|.|few
TGTGCCAGCAGTGAACACAGTCTAGAGACCCAGTACTTC
CASSEHSLETQYF
>TRBV5-1|TRBJ2-2|TRBD1|.
TGCGCCAGCAGCTCCGAACAGGGGAGCGGGGAGCTGTTTTTT
CASSSEQGSGELFF
>TRBV7-9|TRBJ2-5|TRBD2|.
TGTGCCAGCAGCAAACCCCTTGTACCTCGGACTAGGTTAGGCGAGACCCAGTACTTC
CASSKPLVPRTRLGETQYF
>TRBV20-1|TRBJ2-7|TRBD2|.
TGCAGTGCACCTAAGGAGGGACTAGCGGGAGTCACCTACGAGCAGTACTTC
CSAPKEGLAGVTYEQYF
>TRBV15|TRBJ1-4|TRBD1|.
TGTGCCACCAGCAGAGTCGACAGGGCAAGGGAAAAACTGTTTTTT
CATSRVDRAREKLFF
>TRBV19|TRBJ1-5|.|few
TGTGCCAGTAGTATTGGTTGGGGTCAGCCCCAGCATTTT
CASSIGWGQPQHF
>TRBV14|TRBJ1-1|.|few
TGTGCCAGCAGCCACGAGGTTAGGGGGGTCGGCACTGAAGCTTTCTTT
CASSHEVRGVGTEAFF
>TRBV7-3|TRBJ2-2|TRBD1|.
TGTGCCAGCAGCTTACCTGTAACCGGGACAGGGCACACCGGGGAGCTGTTTTTT
CASSLPVTGTGHTGELFF
>TRBV6-5|TRBJ2-1|.|few
TGTGCCAGCAGTTATAGCGGCCATGAGCAGTTCTTC
CASSYSGHEQFF
>TRBV7-9|TRBJ2-7|.|many
TGTGCCAGCAGCCCCCCCGGGGGTCCCGAGCAGTACTTC
CASSPPGGPEQYF
>TRBV6-5|TRBJ1-1|TRBD1|many
TGTGCCAGCAGTTACGGGGACAGGGGGGAAACTGAAGCTTTCTTT
CASSYGDRGETEAFF
>TRBV9|TRBJ2-3|.|few
TGTGCCAGCAGCGACCAGGGGGGGGCTGGAGATACGCAGTATTTT
CASSDQGGAGDTQYF
>TRBV30|TRBJ2-7|TRBD1|.
TGTGCCTGGAGCAACAGGGGGGCCTACGAGCAGCACTTC
CAWSNRGAYEQHF
>TRBV20-1|TRBJ1-3|.|many
TGCAGTGCTAGAGATCGAGGACATGCAAACACCATATATTTT
CSARDRGHANTIYF
>TRBV7-9|TRBJ1-1|.|.
TGTGCCAGCAGCCCCGGGTTCAACACTGAAGCTTTCTTT
CASSPGFNTEAFF
>TRBV16|TRBJ2-3|TRBD1|.
TGTGCCAGCACAGAAGGGACAGGGGGTCAAGATACGCAGTATTTT
CASTEGTGGQDTQYF
>TRBV2|TRBJ1-1|.|few
TGTGCCAGCAGGGGGACGATGAGCACTGAAGCTTTCTTT
CASRGTMSTEAFF
>TRBV14|TRBJ2-7|.|.
TGTGCCAGCAGGCGAGCCTCAGAATCGGGTCAGCAGTACTTC
CASRRASESGQQYF
>TRBV4-1|TRBJ1-2|TRBD1|.
TGCGCCAGCGGCCAGACCGGTGGGACAGGGTTGGGTGGCTACACCTTC
CASGQTGGTGLGGYTF
>TRBV7-9|TRBJ2-7|.|.
TGTGCCAGCAGCCCAGAATTAGTATACGGGCAGTACTTC
CASSPELVYGQYF
>TRBV11-2|TRBJ2-7|.|.
TGTGCCAGCAGCCCCCCGGGACCAAAATCCTACGAGCAGTACTTC
CASSPPGPKSYEQYF
>TRBV19|TRBJ2-2|TRBD1|few
TGTGCCAGTAGTCAACAGGGGGCGCCGCCCGGGGAGCTGTTTTTT
CASSQQGAPPGELFF
>TRBV28|TRBJ2-1|TRBD1|.
TGTGCCAGCAGTCGGGACAGGGGAGGGGACAATGAGCAGTTCTTC
CASSRDRGGDNEQFF
>TRBV11-2|TRBJ2-3|.|.
TGTGCCAGCAGATACTCGCGCCCAGATACGCAGTATTTT
CASRYSRPDTQYF
>TRBV30|TRBJ2-3|.|many
TGTGCCTGGAGTGTCGAGGATACGCAGTATTTT
CAWSVEDTQYF
>TRBV5-4|TRBJ2-5|.|many
TGTGCCAGCAGCCCCGCTGGTTGGGAGACCCAGTACTTC
CASSPAGWETQYF
>TRBV4-1|TRBJ1-1|.|few
TGCGCCAGCAGCCAAGCCCTAAGTGGGGTATTGACTGAAGCTTTCTTT
CASSQALSGVLTEAFF
>TRBV20-1|TRBJ2-7|.|.
TGCAGTGCCGCGTTAGGCGGGAAATACGAGCAGTACTTC
CSAALGGKYEQYF